The clone carrying this T cell receptor (beta chain) was seen only a few times. Antigen unknown. The sequenced template was cDNA made from the entire isolated RNA. TCRdb's copy holds only in-frame clones and misses some; the assay was immunoSEQ multiplex PCR. Of under 400,000 clones listed, approximately 12% are singletons. These data are taken from a study of beta chain features in type 1 diabetes. Study results and limitations: Among patients with Type 1 diabetes, TCRB CDR3s were moderately but significantly shorter in every one of the four CD4+ subsets.

The sample comprised naive CD4+ T cells from blood. This TCR was recovered from a woman aged 18-29 years with type 1 diabetes.

This CDR3 reads CSVEVLEGVYGYTF. The CDR3 DNA reads TGCAGCGTTGAAGTTTTAGAGGGGGTCTATGGCTACACCTTC. The chain links TRBV29-1 to TRBJ1-2; D is perhaps TRBD1 (6 bases). CDR1 is SQVTM, CDR2 ANQGSEA, per germline. Trimming pared 1 base from V and 4 bases from J, leaving 13 bases between. The CDR3 consists of 14 residues. Full variable domain (remainder filled in from reference TRBV29-1 and TRBJ1-2): SAVISQKPSRDICQRGTSLTIQCQVDSQVTMMFWYRQQPGQSLTLIATANQGSEATYESGFVIDKFPISRPNLTFSTLTVSNMSPEDSSIYLCSVEVLEGVYGYTFGSGTRLTVV.